This is a list of T cell receptor beta chains from one sample in a study of shared clonotypes between healthy human individuals. Profiling relied on immunoSEQ multiplex PCR, and the TCRdb table lists in-frame clones only, not all of them. The repertoire includes 550,000 to 600,000 clones, roughly 79% of them detected once, and about 12% sits in the top ten. Sequencing input: PBMCs. Receptor source: a woman in her thirties or forties in good health. Some clones in this sample may be carry-over from other donors' samples. The CDR3 runs from the conserved cysteine through the conserved F or W. The order of the fields is J gene, V gene, D gene, clone size, CDR3 protein, CDR3 DNA. D genes are given only for firm matches. Only some rows state a clone size, as once, few, many or a class for expanded clones.

j_gene: TRBJ1-1
v_gene: TRBV2
d_gene: .
abundance: .
CDR3aa: CASRGIDTEAFF
CDR3nt: TGTGCCAGCAGGGGAATCGACACTGAAGCTTTCTTT

j_gene: TRBJ1-1
v_gene: TRBV6-1
d_gene: .
abundance: .
CDR3aa: CASSELGRVGGAFF
CDR3nt: TGTGCCAGCAGTGAATTAGGCAGGGTAGGTGGAGCTTTCTTT

j_gene: TRBJ2-4
v_gene: TRBV2
d_gene: TRBD2
abundance: .
CDR3aa: CASSPPRSGSANIQYF
CDR3nt: TGTGCCAGCAGCCCCCCACGTAGCGGGAGCGCGAACATTCAGTACTTC

j_gene: TRBJ2-1
v_gene: TRBV28
d_gene: TRBD2
abundance: .
CDR3aa: CASSLSLAGYNEQFF
CDR3nt: TGTGCCAGCAGTTTAAGCCTAGCGGGGTACAATGAGCAGTTCTTC

j_gene: TRBJ1-1
v_gene: TRBV25-1
d_gene: .
abundance: .
CDR3aa: CASSDSPGVAEAFF
CDR3nt: TGTGCCAGCAGTGATAGCCCCGGGGTCGCTGAAGCTTTCTTT

j_gene: TRBJ2-5
v_gene: TRBV7-6
d_gene: TRBD1
abundance: .
CDR3aa: CASSLRSRGQETQYF
CDR3nt: TGTGCCAGCAGCTTAAGGTCCAGGGGGCAAGAGACCCAGTACTTC

j_gene: TRBJ1-5
v_gene: TRBV19
d_gene: TRBD1
abundance: .
CDR3aa: CASRPRSTGGDGQPQHF
CDR3nt: TGTGCCAGTAGGCCCAGATCGACAGGGGGCGACGGTCAGCCCCAGCATTTT

j_gene: TRBJ2-3
v_gene: TRBV7-3
d_gene: .
abundance: .
CDR3aa: CASSLTGGQSDTQYF
CDR3nt: TGTGCCAGCAGCTTAACGGGGGGTCAGTCAGATACGCAGTATTTT

j_gene: TRBJ2-5
v_gene: TRBV4-2
d_gene: TRBD2
abundance: once
CDR3aa: CASSQDGSGRGGETQYF
CDR3nt: TGTGCCAGCAGCCAAGATGGTAGCGGGAGGGGGGGAGAGACCCAGTACTTC

j_gene: TRBJ2-1
v_gene: TRBV9
d_gene: TRBD2
abundance: .
CDR3aa: CASSPQGAGGYNEQFF
CDR3nt: TGTGCCAGCAGCCCCCAAGGGGCGGGAGGGTACAATGAGCAGTTCTTC

j_gene: TRBJ2-3
v_gene: TRBV9
d_gene: TRBD2
abundance: once
CDR3aa: CASSVSGRGDTQYF
CDR3nt: TGTGCCAGCAGCGTCAGCGGGAGGGGAGATACGCAGTATTTT

j_gene: TRBJ2-1
v_gene: TRBV7-2
d_gene: .
abundance: .
CDR3aa: CASSLAWGRHEQFF
CDR3nt: TGTGCCAGCAGCTTAGCGTGGGGTAGGCATGAGCAGTTCTTC

j_gene: TRBJ2-3
v_gene: TRBV30
d_gene: TRBD1
abundance: .
CDR3aa: CAWSLGTGYPDTQYF
CDR3nt: TGTGCCTGGAGTCTGGGGACAGGGTATCCAGATACGCAGTATTTT

j_gene: TRBJ1-2
v_gene: TRBV28
d_gene: TRBD1
abundance: few
CDR3aa: CASSFARGGNYGYTF
CDR3nt: TGTGCCAGCAGTTTCGCCAGGGGGGGAAACTATGGCTACACCTTC

j_gene: TRBJ1-3
v_gene: TRBV6-1
d_gene: .
abundance: .
CDR3aa: CASSEAGGRHTIYF
CDR3nt: TGTGCCAGCAGTGAAGCGGGAGGGAGGCACACCATATATTTT

j_gene: TRBJ1-4
v_gene: TRBV7-9
d_gene: .
abundance: once
CDR3aa: CASSFIPGMGTNEKLFF
CDR3nt: TGTGCCAGCAGCTTCATACCTGGGATGGGAACTAATGAAAAACTGTTTTTT

j_gene: TRBJ2-2
v_gene: TRBV7-9
d_gene: .
abundance: .
CDR3aa: CASSLVGSTGELFF
CDR3nt: TGTGCCAGCAGCTTAGTAGGGTCCACCGGGGAGCTGTTTTTT

j_gene: TRBJ2-3
v_gene: TRBV29-1
d_gene: TRBD2
abundance: .
CDR3aa: CSSRTSGSPDTQYF
CDR3nt: TGCAGCTCGAGGACTAGCGGGAGTCCAGATACGCAGTATTTT

j_gene: TRBJ1-2
v_gene: TRBV7-8
d_gene: .
abundance: .
CDR3aa: CASTEVRGASYGYTF
CDR3nt: TGTGCCAGCACCGAAGTTCGGGGGGCGAGCTATGGCTACACCTTC

j_gene: TRBJ2-6
v_gene: TRBV11-1
d_gene: .
abundance: .
CDR3aa: CASSLRPGANVLTF
CDR3nt: TGTGCCAGCAGCTTAAGGCCCGGGGCCAACGTCCTGACTTTC

j_gene: TRBJ1-1
v_gene: TRBV7-9
d_gene: TRBD1
abundance: .
CDR3aa: CASSLYLGTAEAFF
CDR3nt: TGTGCCAGCAGCTTATACCTGGGGACAGCAGAAGCTTTCTTT

j_gene: TRBJ1-2
v_gene: TRBV6-1
d_gene: .
abundance: .
CDR3aa: CASSPGRANYGYTF
CDR3nt: TGTGCCAGCAGTCCCGGACGGGCTAACTATGGCTACACCTTC

j_gene: TRBJ2-2
v_gene: TRBV4-3
d_gene: .
abundance: .
CDR3aa: CASSQGGTNTGELFF
CDR3nt: TGCGCCAGCAGCCAAGGTGGGACGAACACCGGGGAGCTGTTTTTT

j_gene: TRBJ1-6
v_gene: TRBV6-1
d_gene: .
abundance: many
CDR3aa: CASSESPGGASSPLHF
CDR3nt: TGTGCCAGCAGTGAAAGCCCGGGGGGTGCAAGTTCACCCCTCCACTTT

j_gene: TRBJ2-5
v_gene: TRBV7-7
d_gene: TRBD2
abundance: .
CDR3aa: CASSFRPILAGGETQYF
CDR3nt: TGTGCCAGCAGCTTCCGGCCAATACTAGCGGGAGGAGAGACCCAGTACTTC

j_gene: TRBJ2-5
v_gene: TRBV19
d_gene: .
abundance: .
CDR3aa: CASRAGETQYF
CDR3nt: TGTGCCAGTAGGGCAGGTGAGACCCAGTACTTC

j_gene: TRBJ1-5
v_gene: TRBV28
d_gene: TRBD1
abundance: .
CDR3aa: CASSTYITGGRQPQHF
CDR3nt: TGTGCCAGCAGCACCTACATTACAGGGGGACGTCAGCCCCAGCATTTT

j_gene: TRBJ1-4
v_gene: TRBV25-1
d_gene: TRBD1
abundance: .
CDR3aa: CASSPTGQGEGEKLFF
CDR3nt: TGTGCCAGCAGTCCAACTGGACAGGGGGAAGGTGAAAAACTGTTTTTT

j_gene: TRBJ2-1
v_gene: TRBV11-2
d_gene: TRBD2
abundance: .
CDR3aa: CASSLGGLAAGDEQFF
CDR3nt: TGTGCCAGCAGCTTAGGAGGACTAGCGGCTGGCGATGAGCAGTTCTTC

j_gene: TRBJ2-1
v_gene: TRBV9
d_gene: .
abundance: .
CDR3aa: CASSPSSVGTALEQFF
CDR3nt: TGTGCCAGCAGCCCGTCTTCCGTCGGGACGGCCCTTGAGCAGTTCTTC

j_gene: TRBJ2-7
v_gene: TRBV5-4
d_gene: TRBD1
abundance: few
CDR3aa: CASSEGTAAYEQYF
CDR3nt: TGTGCCAGCAGCGAGGGGACAGCGGCCTACGAGCAGTACTTC

j_gene: TRBJ2-7
v_gene: TRBV7-2
d_gene: .
abundance: .
CDR3aa: CASSGDYEQYF
CDR3nt: TGTGCCAGCAGCGGGGACTACGAGCAGTACTTC

j_gene: TRBJ2-7
v_gene: TRBV18
d_gene: .
abundance: .
CDR3aa: CASSSMQTPTYEQYF
CDR3nt: TGTGCCAGCTCATCGATGCAAACACCAACCTACGAGCAGTACTTC

j_gene: TRBJ1-5
v_gene: TRBV7-2
d_gene: .
abundance: few
CDR3aa: CASSLGGTQPQHF
CDR3nt: TGTGCCAGCAGCTTAGGGGGGACTCAGCCCCAGCATTTT

j_gene: TRBJ1-5
v_gene: TRBV30
d_gene: TRBD1
abundance: few
CDR3aa: CAWSVAVGQVNQPQHF
CDR3nt: TGTGCCTGGAGTGTCGCCGTGGGACAGGTCAATCAGCCCCAGCATTTT

j_gene: TRBJ2-1
v_gene: TRBV7-8
d_gene: TRBD2
abundance: once
CDR3aa: CASSLGRLAGGVEQFF
CDR3nt: TGTGCCAGCAGTTTAGGGCGACTAGCGGGAGGCGTTGAGCAGTTCTTC

j_gene: TRBJ1-2
v_gene: TRBV19
d_gene: .
abundance: .
CDR3aa: CASSGGLTGNYGYTF
CDR3nt: TGTGCCAGTAGCGGGGGGCTTACTGGTAACTATGGCTACACCTTC

j_gene: TRBJ1-4
v_gene: TRBV27
d_gene: TRBD1
abundance: .
CDR3aa: CASSPWTGGTEKLFF
CDR3nt: TGTGCCAGCAGTCCCTGGACAGGGGGGACTGAAAAACTGTTTTTT

j_gene: TRBJ2-5
v_gene: TRBV14
d_gene: TRBD2
abundance: once
CDR3aa: CASSQSGSWETQYF
CDR3nt: TGTGCCAGCAGCCAAAGCGGGAGCTGGGAGACCCAGTACTTC

j_gene: TRBJ1-2
v_gene: TRBV18
d_gene: .
abundance: few
CDR3aa: CASSPQGRNGYTF
CDR3nt: TGTGCCAGCTCACCACAGGGGAGGAATGGCTACACCTTC

j_gene: TRBJ2-3
v_gene: TRBV19
d_gene: .
abundance: .
CDR3aa: CASSGLLDTQYF
CDR3nt: TGTGCCAGTAGCGGGCTGCTGGATACGCAGTATTTT

j_gene: TRBJ2-6
v_gene: TRBV6-4
d_gene: TRBD2
abundance: few
CDR3aa: CASGTGGSGANVLTF
CDR3nt: TGTGCCAGCGGGACGGGGGGCTCTGGGGCCAACGTCCTGACTTTC

j_gene: TRBJ2-6
v_gene: TRBV15
d_gene: .
abundance: few
CDR3aa: CATQIPGANVLTF
CDR3nt: TGTGCCACCCAAATTCCCGGGGCCAACGTCCTGACTTTC

j_gene: TRBJ2-7
v_gene: TRBV27
d_gene: .
abundance: .
CDR3aa: CASKRVGQSYEQYF
CDR3nt: TGTGCCAGCAAGAGAGTCGGACAAAGCTACGAGCAGTACTTT

j_gene: TRBJ1-2
v_gene: TRBV15
d_gene: TRBD1
abundance: .
CDR3aa: CATSTGDRGRGGYTF
CDR3nt: TGTGCCACCAGCACCGGGGACAGGGGGCGAGGTGGCTACACCTTC

j_gene: TRBJ2-3
v_gene: TRBV5-4
d_gene: .
abundance: .
CDR3aa: CASSLGSSSTVGTQYF
CDR3nt: TGTGCCAGCAGCTTGGGCTCTAGCAGCACTGTGGGTACGCAGTATTTT

j_gene: TRBJ2-3
v_gene: TRBV9
d_gene: TRBD2
abundance: few
CDR3aa: CASSVGRTSGGTDTQYF
CDR3nt: TGTGCCAGCAGCGTAGGTCGGACTAGCGGCGGCACAGATACGCAGTATTTT

j_gene: TRBJ2-1
v_gene: TRBV28
d_gene: TRBD2
abundance: .
CDR3aa: CASSPRTSGSSYNEQFF
CDR3nt: TGTGCCAGCAGTCCGAGGACTAGCGGGAGTTCCTACAATGAGCAGTTCTTC

j_gene: TRBJ2-3
v_gene: TRBV5-6
d_gene: .
abundance: .
CDR3aa: CASSRDRSKSTDTQYF
CDR3nt: TGTGCCAGCAGCCGAGACCGGTCCAAAAGCACAGATACGCAGTATTTT

j_gene: TRBJ1-1
v_gene: TRBV14
d_gene: .
abundance: .
CDR3aa: CASNVQGNTEAFF
CDR3nt: TGTGCCAGCAATGTGCAGGGTAACACTGAAGCTTTCTTT

j_gene: TRBJ1-1
v_gene: TRBV5-1
d_gene: TRBD1
abundance: once
CDR3aa: CASSILGTGSTEAFF
CDR3nt: TGCGCCAGCAGCATCCTCGGGACAGGGAGCACTGAAGCTTTCTTT

j_gene: TRBJ2-1
v_gene: TRBV29-1
d_gene: TRBD2
abundance: .
CDR3aa: CSTSGLAGDNEQFF
CDR3nt: TGCAGCACCTCGGGACTAGCAGGGGACAATGAGCAGTTCTTC

j_gene: TRBJ1-1
v_gene: TRBV6-4
d_gene: TRBD1
abundance: .
CDR3aa: CASSDPRTGGNTEAFF
CDR3nt: TGTGCCAGCAGTGACCCCCGGACAGGTGGGAACACTGAAGCTTTCTTT

j_gene: TRBJ2-3
v_gene: TRBV4-2
d_gene: TRBD1
abundance: .
CDR3aa: CASSQSQGGAAADTQYF
CDR3nt: TGTGCCAGCAGCCAATCACAGGGGGGAGCGGCGGCAGATACGCAGTATTTT

j_gene: TRBJ2-2
v_gene: TRBV6-5
d_gene: TRBD2
abundance: .
CDR3aa: CASSYSGGRNTGELFF
CDR3nt: TGTGCCAGCAGTTACTCGGGGGGGAGGAACACCGGGGAGCTGTTTTTT